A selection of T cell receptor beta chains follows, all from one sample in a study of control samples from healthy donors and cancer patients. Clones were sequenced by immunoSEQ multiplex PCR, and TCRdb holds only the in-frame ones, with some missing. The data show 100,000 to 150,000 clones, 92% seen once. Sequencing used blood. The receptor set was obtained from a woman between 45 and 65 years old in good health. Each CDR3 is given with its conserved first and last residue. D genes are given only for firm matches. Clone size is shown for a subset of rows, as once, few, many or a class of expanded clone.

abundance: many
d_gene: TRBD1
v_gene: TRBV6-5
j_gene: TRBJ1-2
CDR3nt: TGTGCCAGCAGTTTCTGGACAGGGGAGGCTGGCTACACCTTC
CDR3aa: CASSFWTGEAGYTF

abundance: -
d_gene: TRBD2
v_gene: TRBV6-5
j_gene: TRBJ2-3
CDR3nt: TGTGCCAGCAGTTACTCGAGCGGGGGGCCCACAGATACGCAGTATTTT
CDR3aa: CASSYSSGGPTDTQYF

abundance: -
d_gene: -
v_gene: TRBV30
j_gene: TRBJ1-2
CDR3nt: TGTGCCTGGACGGGTTCCCGGACGGCAAACTATGGCTACACCTTC
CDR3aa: CAWTGSRTANYGYTF

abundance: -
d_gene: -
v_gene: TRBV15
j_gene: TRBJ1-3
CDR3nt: TGTGCCACCAGCACACTAGGGGGGACCACTGGAAACACCATATATTTT
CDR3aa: CATSTLGGTTGNTIYF

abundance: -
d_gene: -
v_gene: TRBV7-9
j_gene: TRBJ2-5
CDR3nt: TGTGCCAGCAGCTTGGGGGGCCAAGAGACCCAGTACTTC
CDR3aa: CASSLGGQETQYF

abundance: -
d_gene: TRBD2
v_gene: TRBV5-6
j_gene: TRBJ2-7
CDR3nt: TGTGCCAGCAGCCGCCCCGGACTAGCGGGAAAGGAGCAGTACTTC
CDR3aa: CASSRPGLAGKEQYF

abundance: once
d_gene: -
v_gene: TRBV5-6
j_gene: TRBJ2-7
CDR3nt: TGTGCCAGCAGCTTATACCAGGGCGGCGAGCAGTACTTC
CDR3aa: CASSLYQGGEQYF

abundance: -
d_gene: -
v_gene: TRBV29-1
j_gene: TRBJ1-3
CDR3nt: TGCAGCGTTGAAAGTGCCAGGGCCTCTGGAAACACCATATATTTT
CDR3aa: CSVESARASGNTIYF

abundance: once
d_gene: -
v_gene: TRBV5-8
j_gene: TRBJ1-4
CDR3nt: TGTGCCAGCAGTAAAGGACGGACAACAACTAATGAAAAACTGTTTTTT
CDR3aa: CASSKGRTTTNEKLFF

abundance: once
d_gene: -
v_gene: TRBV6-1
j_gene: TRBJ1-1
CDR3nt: TGTGCCAGCAGTGACGACAGAACCCAGAGTGAAGCTTTCTTT
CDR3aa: CASSDDRTQSEAFF